Presented here are 23 T cell receptor beta chains from one specimen sequenced in a study of shared clonotypes between healthy human individuals. Repertoires were generated with immunoSEQ multiplex PCR, while TCRdb's copy carries only in-frame clones and drops some. This table holds some 1,400,000 clones, about 96% found once. Sequencing used naive CD4+ T cells sorted from blood. The subset is: CD45RA+ positively selected. These receptors all come from a man aged 25 to 40 in good health.

The chain employs TRBV27 and TRBJ2-1; D possibly matches TRBD1 or TRBD2 (5 bases each). With 1 base removed from V and 5 bases from J, the gap between germline ends came to 9 bases. The CDR3 has 14 residues. Germline V gene sequence: CDR1 MNHEY, CDR2 SMNVEV (reference sequence). CDR3 sequence: CASSLWGRHNEQFF. CDR3 bases: TGTGCCAGCAGTTTATGGGGGAGACACAATGAGCAGTTCTTC.

This chain joins TRBV10-3 and TRBJ1-3, with 8 bases fitting TRBD1. V was pared by 4 bases and J by 3 bases, with 5 bases of the junction left unmatched. The CDR3 is 15 residues long. Germline V gene lookup returns CDR1 ENHRY and CDR2 SYGVKD. The DNA for the CDR3 is TGTGCCATCAGTGGTACAGGGGGAAGTGGAAACACCATATATTTT. This encodes CAISGTGGSGNTIYF.

V is TRBV9 and J is TRBJ2-1; D possibly corresponds to TRBD2 (5 bases). The germline gives CDR1 SGDLS, CDR2 YYNGEE. V lost 4 bases and J lost 4, with 27 bases in between. The CDR3 has 19 residues. CDR3 in amino acids: CASSQSPPSGVTRYNEQFF. The CDR3 DNA reads as TGTGCCAGCAGCCAGAGTCCACCAAGCGGTGTCACGAGGTACAATGAGCAGTTCTTC.

The chain carries TRBV18 and TRBJ1-3, with D hard to call. V dropped 3 bases and J dropped 0 bases, with 9 bases sitting between them. The CDR3 has 15 residues. Germline V gene data show CDR1 as KGHSH and CDR2 as LQKENI. CDR3 region: CASSPEIGSGNTIYF. The CDR3 nucleotides are TGTGCCAGCTCACCGGAAATCGGCTCTGGAAACACCATATATTTT.

The V and J genes are TRBV6-1 and TRBJ2-1, with D possibly TRBD1 on 7 matching bases. The CDR3 loop spans 16 amino acids. V lost 4 bases and J 4 bases, leaving 17 bases between the germline ends. CDR1 and CDR2 from the germline V gene are MNHNS and SASEGT. CDR3 DNA sequence: TGTGCCAGCAGTGGGGTCTCAGGGGGGACGTACAATGAGCAGTTCTTC. Residues: CASSGVSGGTYNEQFF.

The chain combines TRBV9 with TRBJ1-4, with D uncertain. Trimming removed 4 bases at V and 3 bases at J, with 13 bases between. Germline V lookup: CDR1 SGDLS, CDR2 YYNGEE. The CDR3 runs to 15 residues. The CDR3 coding sequence is TGTGCCAGCAGCCCCAACCCACGCGCTAATGAAAAACTGTTTTTT. The encoded protein is CASSPNPRANEKLFF.

The J gene is TRBJ1-2, the V gene TRBV5-1, with D unresolved. Trimming cost V 0 bases and J 4 bases, with 10 bases left between them. The CDR3 has 14 residues. CDR1 is SGHRS and CDR2 is YFSETQ in the germline V gene. CDR3 nucleotide sequence: TGCGCCAGCAGCTTGGAGGCCTCTTCCTATGGCTACACCTTC. This codes for CASSLEASSYGYTF.

The chain links TRBV5-1 to TRBJ2-3; D is ambiguous. Trimming took off 2 bases at V and 4 bases at J, with 14 bases between the two ends. Germline assignment: CDR1 SGHRS and CDR2 YFSETQ. This CDR3 spans 15 amino acids. The CDR3 DNA reads as TGCGCCAGCAGCTTAGGAAACTCATGGGCAGATACGCAGTATTTT. As protein: CASSLGNSWADTQYF.

Points on this clone: The sample holds other DNA sequences that translate to the same CDR3. The rearrangement links TRBV7-8 to TRBJ2-1, with 11 bases identical to TRBD2. Germline lookup yields CDR1 SGHVS and CDR2 FQNEAQ. V shed 4 bases, J shed 2 bases, and the junction held 4 bases outside the gene matches. This CDR3 has 16 amino acids. The CDR3 nucleotides read TGTGCCAGCAGCTCAGGACTAGCGGGTCCCTACAATGAGCAGTTCTTC. The encoded protein is CASSSGLAGPYNEQFF.

The CDR3 region has the DNA TGTGCCTGGAAAGGATACTTCACAGGAAACACCATATATTTT. It translates to CAWKGYFTGNTIYF. The rearrangement links TRBV30 to TRBJ1-3; D is unclear. Trimming took 4 bases from V and 4 from J, leaving 14 bases between them. Germline loops: CDR1 GTSNPN, CDR2 SVGIG (reference sequence). This CDR3 has 14 amino acids.

The chain couples TRBV7-2 to TRBJ2-3, with D hard to call. CDR1 and CDR2 (germline): SGHTA, FQGNSA. The V gene lost 4 bases and the J gene lost 6 bases, with 2 bases spanning the gap. The CDR3 has 10 residues. The CDR3 DNA reads TGTGCCAGCAGCTCCGATACGCAGTATTTT. Protein sequence: CASSSDTQYF.

The rearrangement uses TRBV21-1 and TRBJ2-1; TRBD2 is the table's D call, not checked against the DNA. TRBV21-1 is classified as a pseudogene. The CDR3 consists of 19 residues. Written as DNA, the CDR3 is TGTGCCAGCAGCAAAGCAAGGACTAGCGGGAGGTCGGGGGGCAATGAGCAGTTCTTC. It specifies CASSKARTSGRSGGNEQFF.

This chain uses TRBV19 with TRBJ1-3, with 7 bases fitting TRBD1. Trimming took 8 bases from V and 0 from J; bases not matched to a gene: 4. The CDR3 is 14 amino acids. From germline, CDR1 is LNHDA and CDR2 SQIVND (reference sequence). CDR3 DNA sequence: TGTGCCAGTCTCACAGGGGCCTCTGGAAACACCATATATTTT. Protein product: CASLTGASGNTIYF.

V is TRBV2 and J is TRBJ2-5; weak D call: TRBD1 (6 bases). Trimming left V 8 bases short and J 2 bases short, with 15 bases between. CDR3 length equals 14 residues. The germline V gene has CDR1 SNHLY and CDR2 FYNNEI. DNA of the CDR3: TGTGCCAGCCAAGGACAGAGTTATCAAGAGACCCAGTACTTC. It translates to CASQGQSYQETQYF. The complete variable domain, with remaining parts taken from reference TRBV2 and TRBJ2-5, reads EPEVTQTPSHQVTQMGQEVILRCVPISNHLYFYWYRQILGQKVEFLVSFYNNEISEKSEIFDDQFSVERPDGSNFTLKIRSTKLEDSAMYFCASQGQSYQETQYFGPGTRLLVL.

The chain carries TRBV29-1 and TRBJ2-7, with D perhaps TRBD1 or TRBD2 (5 bases each). V lost 4 bases and J 0 bases, leaving 19 bases between the germline ends. Per the germline V gene, CDR1 is SQVTM and CDR2 is ANQGSEA. This CDR3 spans 16 amino acids. As DNA, the CDR3 is TGCAGCGTTGTAACCACCAGCGGTGACAGCTCCTACGAGCAGTACTTC. Residues: CSVVTTSGDSSYEQYF.

The CDR3 DNA reads TGTGCCAGCAGTCTGGTTAGCGGGAGGTACACCGGGGAGCTGTTTTTT. It specifies CASSLVSGRYTGELFF. The V and J genes are TRBV27 and TRBJ2-2; 10 positions agree with TRBD2. The length of the CDR3 is 16 residues. Per germline, CDR1 MNHEY and CDR2 SMNVEV (reference sequence). Trimming took 5 bases from V and 3 from J; bases not matched to a gene: 6.

This chain uses TRBV16 with TRBJ2-7, with 11 bases aligning to TRBD1. Trimming at V came to 7 bases and at J to 4 bases, leaving 15 bases not matched to a gene. The CDR3 sequence is 17 residues long. CDR1 is KGHSY, CDR2 FQNENV, per germline. The CDR3 bases are TGTGCCAGCACCTCAAGGACAGGGGGCCGTCGGGTATACGAGCAGTACTTC. It encodes CASTSRTGGRRVYEQYF.

The chain has TRBV11-3 and TRBJ1-5; 7 nucleotides align to TRBD1. CDR1 and CDR2 from the germline V gene are SGHNT and YENEEA. This CDR3 has 17 residues. The V and J ends lost 1 base and 1 base, in that order; junction bases with no gene match: 7. The CDR3 here is CASSLAPRRGSNQPQHF. In DNA, the CDR3 is TGTGCCAGCAGCTTAGCCCCTCGCAGGGGGAGCAATCAGCCCCAGCATTTT.

The V call is TRBV19, the J call TRBJ2-1; TRBD2 might be the D (6 bases). This CDR3 region has 15 residues. Trimming shortened V by 8 bases and J by 0 bases, and 14 bases separated the two germline ends. Germline assignment: CDR1 LNHDA and CDR2 SQIVND (reference sequence). The DNA of the CDR3 is TGTGCCAGTCGGGGGTTTCCTAGCTCCTACAATGAGCAGTTCTTC. It translates to CASRGFPSSYNEQFF. Complete variable domain (other parts from reference TRBV19 and TRBJ2-1): DGGITQSPKYLFRKEGQNVTLSCEQNLNHDAMYWYRQDPGQGLRLIYYSQIVNDFQKGDIAEGYSVSREKKESFPLTVTSAQKNPTAFYLCASRGFPSSYNEQFFGPGTRLTVL.

The chain combines TRBV28 with TRBJ1-1, with 7 bases that match TRBD1. Germline loops: CDR1 MDHEN, CDR2 SYDVKM. The CDR3 is 12 residues long. The J segment lost 5 bases and the V segment lost 8 bases, leaving 5 bases of the junction unmatched. The CDR3 DNA reads TGTGCCAGCCAGGGGGGGAGGACTGAAGCTTTCTTT. This translates into CASQGGRTEAFF.

The rearrangement uses TRBV6-1 and TRBJ1-5, with 12 bases aligning to TRBD1. The CDR3 runs 15 residues. From germline, CDR1 is MNHNS and CDR2 SASEGT. The V segment lost 8 bases and the J segment 4 bases; nucleotides outside the gene matches: 6. CDR3 region: CASYTGQGANQPQHF. Written as DNA, the CDR3 is TGTGCCAGCTACACGGGACAGGGGGCGAATCAGCCCCAGCATTTT.

The chain carries TRBV4-1 and TRBJ2-1; D ambiguous. CDR1 is MGHRA, CDR2 YSYEKL, per germline. There are 16 residues in the CDR3. Between the trimmed V and J ends, which lost 0 bases and 3 bases, there was a span of 12 bases. The chain's CDR3 is CASSQDSQISYNEQFF. DNA for the CDR3: TGCGCCAGCAGCCAAGATTCCCAGATAAGCTACAATGAGCAGTTCTTC.

The CDR3 loop reads CASSAHPPGVNTEAFF. The CDR3 nucleotides read TGCGCCAGCAGTGCCCACCCCCCGGGAGTTAACACTGAAGCTTTCTTT. This sequence joins TRBV10-1 and TRBJ1-1; D is unresolved. The germline V gene encodes CDR1 WNHNN and CDR2 SYGVQD (reference sequence). V was trimmed by 4 bases and J by 2 bases, leaving 17 bases between them. CDR3 length equals 16 residues.